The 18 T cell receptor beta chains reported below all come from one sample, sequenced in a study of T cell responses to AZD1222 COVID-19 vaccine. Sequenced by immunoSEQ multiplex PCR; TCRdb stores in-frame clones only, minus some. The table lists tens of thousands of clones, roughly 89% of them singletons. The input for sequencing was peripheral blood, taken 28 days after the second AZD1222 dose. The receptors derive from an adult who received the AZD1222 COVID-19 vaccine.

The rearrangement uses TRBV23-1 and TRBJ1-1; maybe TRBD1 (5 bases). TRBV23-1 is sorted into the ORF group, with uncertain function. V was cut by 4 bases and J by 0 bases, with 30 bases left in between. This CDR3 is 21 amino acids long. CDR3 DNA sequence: TGCGCCAGCAGTCGACATAGAAACGGGACGGCATCGGAGCGAATGAACACTGAAGCTTTCTTT. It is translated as CASSRHRNGTASERMNTEAFF.

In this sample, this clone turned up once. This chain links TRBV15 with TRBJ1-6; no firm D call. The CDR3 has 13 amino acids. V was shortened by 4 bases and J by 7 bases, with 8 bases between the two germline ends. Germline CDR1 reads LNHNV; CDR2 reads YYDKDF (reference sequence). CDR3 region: CATSTRRNSPLHF. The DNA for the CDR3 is TGTGCCACCAGCACCCGTAGGAATTCACCCCTCCACTTT.

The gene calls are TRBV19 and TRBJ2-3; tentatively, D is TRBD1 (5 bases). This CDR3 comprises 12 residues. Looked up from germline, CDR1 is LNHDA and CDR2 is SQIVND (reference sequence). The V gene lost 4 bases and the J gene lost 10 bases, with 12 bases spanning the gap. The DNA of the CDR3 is TGTGCCAGTAGTAAACGGCAGGGCGCGCAGTATTTT. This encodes CASSKRQGAQYF.

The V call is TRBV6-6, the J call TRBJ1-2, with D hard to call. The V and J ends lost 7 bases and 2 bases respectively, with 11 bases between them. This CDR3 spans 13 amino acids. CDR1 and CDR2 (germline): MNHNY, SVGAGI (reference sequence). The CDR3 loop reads CASTEAKNYGYTF. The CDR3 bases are TGTGCCAGCACTGAGGCCAAAAACTATGGCTACACCTTC.

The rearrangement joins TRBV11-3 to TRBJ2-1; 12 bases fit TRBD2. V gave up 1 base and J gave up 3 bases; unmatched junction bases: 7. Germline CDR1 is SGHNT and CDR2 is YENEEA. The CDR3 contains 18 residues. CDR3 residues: CASSLGRLAGGNYNEQFF. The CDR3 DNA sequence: TGTGCCAGCAGCTTAGGGAGGCTAGCGGGGGGGAACTACAATGAGCAGTTCTTC.

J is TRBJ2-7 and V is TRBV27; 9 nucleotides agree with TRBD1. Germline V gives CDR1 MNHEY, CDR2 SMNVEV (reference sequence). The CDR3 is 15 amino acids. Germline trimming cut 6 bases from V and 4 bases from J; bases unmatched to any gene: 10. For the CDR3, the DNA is TGTGCCAGCAGCGTCGCCGGGACAGGGAGGTACGAGCAGTACTTC. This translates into CASSVAGTGRYEQYF.

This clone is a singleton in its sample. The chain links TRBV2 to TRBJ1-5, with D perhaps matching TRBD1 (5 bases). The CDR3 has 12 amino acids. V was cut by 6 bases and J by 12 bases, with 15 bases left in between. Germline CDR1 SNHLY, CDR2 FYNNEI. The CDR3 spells CASRVDSTYQHF. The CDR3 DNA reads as TGTGCCAGCAGGGTTGACAGCACCTACCAGCATTTT.

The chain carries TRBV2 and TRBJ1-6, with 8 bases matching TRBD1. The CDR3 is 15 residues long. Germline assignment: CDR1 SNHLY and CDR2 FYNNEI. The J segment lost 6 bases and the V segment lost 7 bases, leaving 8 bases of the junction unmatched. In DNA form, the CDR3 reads TGTGCCAGCATAGGACAGGGCGGGGGTAATTCACCCCTCCACTTT. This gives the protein CASIGQGGGNSPLHF.

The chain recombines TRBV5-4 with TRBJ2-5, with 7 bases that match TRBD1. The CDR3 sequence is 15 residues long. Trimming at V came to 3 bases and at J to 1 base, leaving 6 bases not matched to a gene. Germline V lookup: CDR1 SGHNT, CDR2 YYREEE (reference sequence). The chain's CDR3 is CASSSQTGSQETQYF. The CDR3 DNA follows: TGTGCCAGCAGCTCCCAGACAGGGTCCCAAGAGACCCAGTACTTC.

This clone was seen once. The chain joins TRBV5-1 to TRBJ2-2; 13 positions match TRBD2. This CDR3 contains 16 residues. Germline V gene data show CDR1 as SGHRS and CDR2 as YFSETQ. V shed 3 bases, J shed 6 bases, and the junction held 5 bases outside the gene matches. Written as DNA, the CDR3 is TGCGCCAGCAGCTCTGGACTAGCGGGAGATTCCGGGGAGCTGTTTTTT. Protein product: CASSSGLAGDSGELFF. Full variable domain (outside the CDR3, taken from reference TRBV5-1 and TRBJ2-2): KAGVTQTPRYLIKTRGQQVTLSCSPISGHRSVSWYQQTPGQGLQFLFEYFSETQRNKGNFPGRFSGRQFSNSRSEMNVSTLELGDSALYLCASSSGLAGDSGELFFGEGSRLTVL.

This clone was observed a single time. CDR3 nucleotide sequence: TGTGCCAGCGATTTTGCGGGGGGGCGGAACACTGAAGCTTTCTTT. It codes for CASDFAGGRNTEAFF. The V gene is TRBV6-5, the J gene TRBJ1-1, with D maybe TRBD1 (6 bases). The CDR3 spans 15 residues. Germline loops: CDR1 MNHEY, CDR2 SVGAGI. V was cut by 8 bases and J by 1 base, with 17 bases left in between.

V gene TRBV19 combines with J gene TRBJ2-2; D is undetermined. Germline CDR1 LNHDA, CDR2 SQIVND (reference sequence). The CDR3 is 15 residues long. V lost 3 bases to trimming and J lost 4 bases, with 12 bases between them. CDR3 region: CASSIESFFTGELFF. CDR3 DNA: TGTGCCAGTAGTATCGAGTCCTTTTTCACCGGGGAGCTGTTTTTT.

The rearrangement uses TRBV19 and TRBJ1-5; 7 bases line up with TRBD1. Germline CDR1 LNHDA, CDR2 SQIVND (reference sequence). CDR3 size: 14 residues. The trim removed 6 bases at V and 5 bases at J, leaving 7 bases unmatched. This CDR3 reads CASRGQTVDQPQHF. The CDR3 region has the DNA TGTGCCAGTAGGGGACAGACAGTCGATCAGCCCCAGCATTTT.

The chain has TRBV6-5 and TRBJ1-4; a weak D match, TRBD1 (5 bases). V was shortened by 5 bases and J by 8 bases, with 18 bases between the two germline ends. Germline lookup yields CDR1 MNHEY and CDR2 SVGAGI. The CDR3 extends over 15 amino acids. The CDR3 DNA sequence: TGTGCCAGCAGTATCAGCGGGGGGTCTTTCGAAAAACTGTTTTTT. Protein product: CASSISGGSFEKLFF.

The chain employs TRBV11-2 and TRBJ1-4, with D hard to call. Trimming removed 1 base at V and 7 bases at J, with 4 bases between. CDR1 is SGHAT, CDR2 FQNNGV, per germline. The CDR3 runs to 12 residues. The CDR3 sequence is CASSLGSEKLFF. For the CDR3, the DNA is TGTGCCAGCAGCTTAGGTTCTGAAAAACTGTTTTTT.

Here the CDR3 reads CASSVTAGRPDNEQFF. The CDR3 region has the DNA TGTGCCAGCAGCGTAACAGCGGGTAGACCTGACAATGAGCAGTTCTTC. V gene TRBV9 combines with J gene TRBJ2-1, with D perhaps TRBD2 (6 bases). V was pared by 1 base and J by 5 bases, with 16 bases between. This CDR3 is built from 16 residues. Germline CDR1 is SGDLS and CDR2 is YYNGEE.

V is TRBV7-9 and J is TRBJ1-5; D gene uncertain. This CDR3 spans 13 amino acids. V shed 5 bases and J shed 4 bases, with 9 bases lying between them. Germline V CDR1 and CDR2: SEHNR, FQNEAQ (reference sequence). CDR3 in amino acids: CASSLGPNQPQHF. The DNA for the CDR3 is TGTGCCAGCAGCCTCGGACCGAATCAGCCCCAGCATTTT.

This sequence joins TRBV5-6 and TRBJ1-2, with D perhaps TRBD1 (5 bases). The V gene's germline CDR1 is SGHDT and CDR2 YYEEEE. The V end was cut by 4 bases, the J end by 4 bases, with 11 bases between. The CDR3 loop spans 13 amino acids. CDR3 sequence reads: CASSPGGGYGYTF. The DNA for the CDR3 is TGTGCCAGCAGCCCTGGTGGGGGCTATGGCTACACCTTC. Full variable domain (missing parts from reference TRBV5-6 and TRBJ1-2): DAGVTQSPTHLIKTRGQQVTLRCSPKSGHDTVSWYQQALGQGPQFIFQYYEEEERQRGNFPDRFSGHQFPNYSSELNVNALLLGDSALYLCASSPGGGYGYTFGSGTRLTVV.